This TCR beta chain was sequenced during a study of cytomegalovirus exposure and HLA in healthy donors. Primers included in the PCR were 60 Vbeta and 13 Jbeta primers. TCRdb keeps only in-frame clones here, not all; method: immunoSEQ multiplex PCR. The sample holds some 140,000 clones; over 75% are singletons and the top ten take less than 5%. The CDR3 covers 15 residues. V dropped 4 bases and J dropped 1; count of bases not matched to a gene: 4. The germline V gene has CDR1 SGHRS and CDR2 YFSETQ. This TCR came from a man aged 25 to 40 in good health. The chain is built from TRBV5-1 and TRBJ2-3, with 9 bases that match TRBD2. Specimen: PBMCs. The DNA for the CDR3 is TGCGCCAGCAGCCGATGGACTAGCGGCACAGATACGCAGTATTTT. This gives the protein CASSRWTSGTDTQYF.